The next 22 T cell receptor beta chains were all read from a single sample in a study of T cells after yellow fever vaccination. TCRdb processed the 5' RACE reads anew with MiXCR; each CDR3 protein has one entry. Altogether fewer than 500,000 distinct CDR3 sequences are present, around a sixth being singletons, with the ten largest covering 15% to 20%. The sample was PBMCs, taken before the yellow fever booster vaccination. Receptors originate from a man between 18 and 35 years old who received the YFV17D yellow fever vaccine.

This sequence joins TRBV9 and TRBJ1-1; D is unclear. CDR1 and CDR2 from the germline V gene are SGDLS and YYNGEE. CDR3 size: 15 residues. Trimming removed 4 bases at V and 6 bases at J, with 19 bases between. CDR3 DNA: TGTGCCAGCAGCCCACCGAGGCGGGTTAATCCTGAAGCTTTCTTT. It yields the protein CASSPPRRVNPEAFF.

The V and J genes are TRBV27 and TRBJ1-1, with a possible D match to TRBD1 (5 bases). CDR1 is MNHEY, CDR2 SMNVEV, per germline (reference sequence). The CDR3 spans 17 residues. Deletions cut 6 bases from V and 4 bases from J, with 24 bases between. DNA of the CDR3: TGTGCCAGCAGCTCCTTTACCCCGGGGCCTAGGGCCACTGAAGCTTTCTTT. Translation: CASSSFTPGPRATEAFF.

The CDR3 here is CASSSRGGASGTYNEQFF. In nucleotides, the CDR3 is TGCGCCAGCAGCTCCCGTGGAGGTGCTAGCGGGACCTACAATGAGCAGTTCTTC. The chain carries TRBV5-1 and TRBJ2-1; 9 nucleotides align to TRBD2. The CDR3 contains 18 residues. Germline-derived CDR1 and CDR2 are SGHRS and YFSETQ. V shed 3 bases, J shed 2 bases, and the junction held 12 bases outside the gene matches.

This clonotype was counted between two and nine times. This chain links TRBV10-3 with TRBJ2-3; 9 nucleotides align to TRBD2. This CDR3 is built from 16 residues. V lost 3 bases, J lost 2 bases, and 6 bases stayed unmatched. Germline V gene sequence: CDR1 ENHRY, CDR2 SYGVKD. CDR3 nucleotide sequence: TGTGCCATCAGTGAACCAGCGGGGGGAAACACAGATACGCAGTATTTT. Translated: CAISEPAGGNTDTQYF.

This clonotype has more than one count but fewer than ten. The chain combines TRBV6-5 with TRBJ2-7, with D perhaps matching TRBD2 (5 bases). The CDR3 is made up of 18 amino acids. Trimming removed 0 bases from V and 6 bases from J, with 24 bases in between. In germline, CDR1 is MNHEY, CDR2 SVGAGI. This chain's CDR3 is CASSYSIPQRGKVTEQYV. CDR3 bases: TGTGCCAGCAGTTACTCGATCCCCCAACGAGGGAAGGTTACCGAGCAGTACGTC.

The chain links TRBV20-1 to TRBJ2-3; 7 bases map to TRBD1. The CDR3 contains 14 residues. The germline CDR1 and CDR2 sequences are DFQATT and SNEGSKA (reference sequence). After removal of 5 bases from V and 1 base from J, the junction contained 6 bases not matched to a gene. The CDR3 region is CSAAGTARTDTQYF. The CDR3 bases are TGCAGTGCTGCCGGGACAGCTCGCACAGATACGCAGTATTTT.

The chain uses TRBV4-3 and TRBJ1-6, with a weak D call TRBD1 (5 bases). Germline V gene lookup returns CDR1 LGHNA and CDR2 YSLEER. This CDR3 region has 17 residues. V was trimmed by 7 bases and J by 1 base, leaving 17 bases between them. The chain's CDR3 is CASTPHRRESYNSPLHF. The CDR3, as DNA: TGCGCCAGCACTCCGCACAGGCGAGAGTCCTATAATTCACCCCTCCACTTT.

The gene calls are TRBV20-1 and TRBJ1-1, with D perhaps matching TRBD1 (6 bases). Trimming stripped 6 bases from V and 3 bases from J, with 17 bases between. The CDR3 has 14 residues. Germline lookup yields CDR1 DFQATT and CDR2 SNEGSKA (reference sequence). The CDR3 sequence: CSASRPGADTEAFF. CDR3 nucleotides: TGCAGTGCCAGCCGCCCGGGGGCGGACACTGAAGCTTTCTTT.

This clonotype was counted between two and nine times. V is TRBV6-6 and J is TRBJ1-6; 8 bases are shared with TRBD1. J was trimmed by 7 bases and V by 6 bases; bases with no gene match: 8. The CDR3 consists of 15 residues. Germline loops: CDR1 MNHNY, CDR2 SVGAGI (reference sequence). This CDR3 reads CASSLGQVLNSPLHF. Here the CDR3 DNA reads TGTGCCAGCAGCCTGGGACAGGTTCTCAATTCACCCCTCCACTTT.

The CDR3 DNA sequence: TGTGCCAGCACCTATGGGCGCGACGCCTACGAGCAGTACGTC. This translates into CASTYGRDAYEQYV. The chain carries TRBV5-6 and TRBJ2-7; D gene ambiguous. This CDR3 is 14 amino acids long. V lost 6 bases, J lost 2 bases, and 15 bases lay in between. Germline CDR1 SGHDT, CDR2 YYEEEE.

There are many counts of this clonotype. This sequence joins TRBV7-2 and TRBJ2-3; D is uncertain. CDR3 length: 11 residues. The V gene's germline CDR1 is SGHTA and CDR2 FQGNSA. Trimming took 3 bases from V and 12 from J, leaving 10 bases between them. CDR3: CASSFQDLQYF. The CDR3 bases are TGTGCCAGCAGCTTCCAGGACCTTCAGTATTTT.

Here the CDR3 DNA reads TGTGCCATCAGTGAGGGACTGAACTCCTACGAGCAGTACGTC. Protein: CAISEGLNSYEQYV. V and J are TRBV10-3 and TRBJ2-7, with D possibly TRBD2 on 5 matching bases. V was shortened by 2 bases and J by 0 bases, with 8 bases between the two germline ends. The length of the CDR3 is 14 residues. The V gene's germline CDR1 is ENHRY and CDR2 SYGVKD.

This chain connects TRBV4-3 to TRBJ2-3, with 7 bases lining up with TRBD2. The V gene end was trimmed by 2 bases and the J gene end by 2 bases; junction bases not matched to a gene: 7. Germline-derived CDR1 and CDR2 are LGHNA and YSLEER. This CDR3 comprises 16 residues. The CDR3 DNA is TGCGCCAGCAGCCAATTTTTAGCGGGCAACACAGATACGCAGTATTTT. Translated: CASSQFLAGNTDTQYF.

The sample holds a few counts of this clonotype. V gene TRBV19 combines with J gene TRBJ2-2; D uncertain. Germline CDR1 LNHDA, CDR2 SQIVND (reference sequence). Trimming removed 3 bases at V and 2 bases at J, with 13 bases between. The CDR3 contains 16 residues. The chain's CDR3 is CASSIRLQQNTGELFF. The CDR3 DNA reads TGTGCCAGTAGTATTCGACTGCAACAAAACACCGGGGAGCTGTTTTTT.

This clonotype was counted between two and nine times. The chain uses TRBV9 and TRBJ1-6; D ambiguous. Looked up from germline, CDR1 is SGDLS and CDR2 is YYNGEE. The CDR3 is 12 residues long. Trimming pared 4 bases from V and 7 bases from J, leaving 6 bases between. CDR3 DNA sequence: TGTGCCAGCAGCCAAGACAATTCACCCCTCCACTTT. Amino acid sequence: CASSQDNSPLHF.

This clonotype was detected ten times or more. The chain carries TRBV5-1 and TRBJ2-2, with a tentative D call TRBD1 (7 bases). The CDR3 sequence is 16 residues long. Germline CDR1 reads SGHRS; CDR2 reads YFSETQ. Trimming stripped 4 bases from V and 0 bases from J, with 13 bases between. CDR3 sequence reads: CASSAAGQPNTGELFF. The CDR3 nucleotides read TGCGCCAGCAGCGCGGCGGGACAGCCGAACACCGGGGAGCTGTTTTTT.

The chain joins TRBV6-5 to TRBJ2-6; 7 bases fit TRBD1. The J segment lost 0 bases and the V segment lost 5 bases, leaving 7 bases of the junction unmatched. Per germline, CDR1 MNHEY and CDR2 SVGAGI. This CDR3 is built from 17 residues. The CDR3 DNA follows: TGTGCCAGCAGTAAGACAGGGCCCCCCTCTGGGGCCAACGTCCTGACTTTC. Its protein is CASSKTGPPSGANVLTF.

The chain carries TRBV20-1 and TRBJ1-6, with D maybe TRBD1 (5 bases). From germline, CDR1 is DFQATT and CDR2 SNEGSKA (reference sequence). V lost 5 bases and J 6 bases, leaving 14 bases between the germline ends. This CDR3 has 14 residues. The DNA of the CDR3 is TGCAGTGCTGTCGGGGCCCCCCTTAATTCACCCCTCCACTTT. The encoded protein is CSAVGAPLNSPLHF.

This CDR3 reads CASSYSTGGAGTQYF. The CDR3 DNA follows: TGTGCCAGCAGTTACTCGACCGGGGGCGCCGGGACCCAGTACTTC. The chain is built from TRBV6-6 and TRBJ2-5; D could derive from TRBD1 or TRBD2 (6 bases each). This CDR3 spans 15 amino acids. V dropped 0 bases and J dropped 7 bases, with 15 bases sitting between them. CDR1 and CDR2 from the germline V gene are MNHNY and SVGAGI (reference sequence).

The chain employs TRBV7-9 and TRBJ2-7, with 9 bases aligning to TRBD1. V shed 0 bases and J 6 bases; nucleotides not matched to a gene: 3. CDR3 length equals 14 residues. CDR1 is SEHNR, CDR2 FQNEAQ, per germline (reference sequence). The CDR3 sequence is CASSLAGTGFEQYV. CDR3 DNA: TGTGCCAGCAGCTTAGCGGGGACAGGGTTCGAGCAGTACGTC.

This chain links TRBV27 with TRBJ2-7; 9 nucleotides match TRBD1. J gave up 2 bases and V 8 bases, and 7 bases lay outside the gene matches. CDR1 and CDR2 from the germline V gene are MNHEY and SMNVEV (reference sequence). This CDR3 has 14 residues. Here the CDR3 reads CASRSGQGPYEQYF. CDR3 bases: TGTGCCAGCCGTTCGGGACAGGGCCCCTACGAGCAGTACTTC.

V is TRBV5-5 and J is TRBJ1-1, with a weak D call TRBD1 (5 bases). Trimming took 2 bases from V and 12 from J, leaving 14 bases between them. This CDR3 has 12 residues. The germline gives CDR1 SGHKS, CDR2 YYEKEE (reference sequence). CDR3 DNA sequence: TGTGCCAGCAGCTTACTCAGGGTGGTGACTTTCTTT. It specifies CASSLLRVVTFF. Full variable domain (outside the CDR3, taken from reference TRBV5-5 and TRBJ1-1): DAGVTQSPTHLIKTRGQQVTLRCSPISGHKSVSWYQQVLGQGPQFIFQYYEKEERGRGNFPDRFSARQFPNYSSELNVNALLLGDSALYLCASSLLRVVTFFGQGTRLTVV.